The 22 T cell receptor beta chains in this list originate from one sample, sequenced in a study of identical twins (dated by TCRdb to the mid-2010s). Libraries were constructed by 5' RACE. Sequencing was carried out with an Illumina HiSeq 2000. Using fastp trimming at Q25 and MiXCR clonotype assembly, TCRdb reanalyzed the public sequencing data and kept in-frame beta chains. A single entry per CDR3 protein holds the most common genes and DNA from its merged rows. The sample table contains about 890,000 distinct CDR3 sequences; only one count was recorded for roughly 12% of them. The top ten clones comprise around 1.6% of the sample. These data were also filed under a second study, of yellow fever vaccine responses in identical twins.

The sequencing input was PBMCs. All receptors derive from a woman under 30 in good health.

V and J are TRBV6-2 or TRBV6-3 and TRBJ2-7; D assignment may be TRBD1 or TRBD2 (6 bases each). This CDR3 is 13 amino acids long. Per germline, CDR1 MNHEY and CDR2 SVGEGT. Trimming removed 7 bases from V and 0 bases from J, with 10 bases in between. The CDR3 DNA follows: TGTGCCAGCACAGGGGAGGCCTCCTACGAGCAGTACGTC. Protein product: CASTGEASYEQYV.

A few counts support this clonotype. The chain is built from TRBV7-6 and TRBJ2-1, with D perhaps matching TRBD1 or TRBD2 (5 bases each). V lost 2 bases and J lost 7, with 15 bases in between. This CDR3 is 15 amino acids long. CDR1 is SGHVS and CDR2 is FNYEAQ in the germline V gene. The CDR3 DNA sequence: TGTGCCAGCAGCTTACCATTTTCGGGGCGGAATGAGCAGTTCTTC. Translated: CASSLPFSGRNEQFF. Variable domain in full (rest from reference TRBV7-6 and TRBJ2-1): GAGVSQSPRYKVTKRGQDVALRCDPISGHVSLYWYRQALGQGPEFLTYFNYEAQQDKSGLPNDRFSAERPEGSISTLTIQRTEQRDSAMYRCASSLPFSGRNEQFFGPGTRLTVL.

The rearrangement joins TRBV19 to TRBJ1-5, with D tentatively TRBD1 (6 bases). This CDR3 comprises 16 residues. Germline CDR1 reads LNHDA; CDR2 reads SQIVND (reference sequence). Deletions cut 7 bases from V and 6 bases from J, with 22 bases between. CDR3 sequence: CASTLRRGAFGQPQHF. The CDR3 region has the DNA TGTGCCAGTACCCTCCGTAGGGGGGCTTTTGGTCAGCCCCAGCATTTT.

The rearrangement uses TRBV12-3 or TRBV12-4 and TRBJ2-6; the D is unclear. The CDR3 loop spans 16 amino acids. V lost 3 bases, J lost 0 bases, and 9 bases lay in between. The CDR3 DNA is TGTGCCAGCAGTTTTGGGAAAGTCTCTGGGGCCAACGTCCTGACTTTC. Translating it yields CASSFGKVSGANVLTF.

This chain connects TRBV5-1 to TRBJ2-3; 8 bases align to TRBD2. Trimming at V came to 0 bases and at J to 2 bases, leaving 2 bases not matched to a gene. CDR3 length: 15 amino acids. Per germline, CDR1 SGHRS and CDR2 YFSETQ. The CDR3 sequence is CASSLVSGNTDTQYF. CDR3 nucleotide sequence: TGCGCCAGCAGCTTGGTTAGCGGGAACACAGATACGCAGTATTTT.

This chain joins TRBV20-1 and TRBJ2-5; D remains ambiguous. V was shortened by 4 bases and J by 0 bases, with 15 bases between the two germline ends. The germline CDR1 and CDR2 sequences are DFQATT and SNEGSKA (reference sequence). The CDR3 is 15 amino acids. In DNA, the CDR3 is TGCAGTGCTATCCCCGTGACCCAGTACCAAGAGACCCAGTACTTC. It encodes CSAIPVTQYQETQYF.

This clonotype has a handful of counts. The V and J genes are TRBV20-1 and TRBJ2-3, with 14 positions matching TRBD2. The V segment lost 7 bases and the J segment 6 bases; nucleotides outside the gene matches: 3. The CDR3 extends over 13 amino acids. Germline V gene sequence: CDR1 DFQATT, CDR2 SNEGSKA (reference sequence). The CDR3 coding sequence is TGCAGTGACCGACTAGCGGGAGGGGATACGCAGTATTTT. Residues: CSDRLAGGDTQYF.

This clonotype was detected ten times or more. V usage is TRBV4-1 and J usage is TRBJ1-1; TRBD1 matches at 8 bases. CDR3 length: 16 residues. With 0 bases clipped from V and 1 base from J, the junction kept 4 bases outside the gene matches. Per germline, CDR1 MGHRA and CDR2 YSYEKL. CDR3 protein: CASSQEPGQENTEAFF. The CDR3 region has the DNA TGCGCCAGCAGCCAAGAACCGGGACAGGAGAACACTGAAGCTTTCTTT.

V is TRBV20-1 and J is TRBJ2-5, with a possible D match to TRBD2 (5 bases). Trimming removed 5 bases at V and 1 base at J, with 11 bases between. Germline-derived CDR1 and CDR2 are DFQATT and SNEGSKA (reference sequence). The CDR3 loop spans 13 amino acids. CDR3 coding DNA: TGCAGTGCTTACGCGGGCCCCCAAGAGACCCAGTACTTC. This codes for CSAYAGPQETQYF.

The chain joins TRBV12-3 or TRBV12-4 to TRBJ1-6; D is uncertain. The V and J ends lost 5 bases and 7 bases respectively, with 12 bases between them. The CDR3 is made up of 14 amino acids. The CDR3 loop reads CASSPRVLNSPLHF. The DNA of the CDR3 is TGTGCCAGCAGTCCTCGGGTCCTGAATTCACCCCTCCACTTT.

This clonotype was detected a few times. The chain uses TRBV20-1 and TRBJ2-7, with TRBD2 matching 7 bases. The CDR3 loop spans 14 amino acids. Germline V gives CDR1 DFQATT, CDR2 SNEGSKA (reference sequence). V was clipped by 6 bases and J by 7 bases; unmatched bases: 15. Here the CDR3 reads CSATIEREWREQYF. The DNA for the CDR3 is TGCAGTGCAACCATTGAGCGGGAATGGCGAGAGCAGTACTTC.

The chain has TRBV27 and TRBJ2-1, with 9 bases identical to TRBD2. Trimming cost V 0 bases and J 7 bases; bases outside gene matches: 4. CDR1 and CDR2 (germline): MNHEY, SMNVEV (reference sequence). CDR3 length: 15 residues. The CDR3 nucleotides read TGTGCCAGCAGTTTATCGTCTAGCGGGGTAAATGAGCAGTTCTTC. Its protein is CASSLSSSGVNEQFF.

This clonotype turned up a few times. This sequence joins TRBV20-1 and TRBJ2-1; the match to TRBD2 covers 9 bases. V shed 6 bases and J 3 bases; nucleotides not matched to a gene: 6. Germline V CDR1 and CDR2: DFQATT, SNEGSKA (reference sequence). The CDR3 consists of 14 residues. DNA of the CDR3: TGCAGTGCCGCGACTAGCGGCCACTACAATGAGCAGTTCTTC. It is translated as CSAATSGHYNEQFF.

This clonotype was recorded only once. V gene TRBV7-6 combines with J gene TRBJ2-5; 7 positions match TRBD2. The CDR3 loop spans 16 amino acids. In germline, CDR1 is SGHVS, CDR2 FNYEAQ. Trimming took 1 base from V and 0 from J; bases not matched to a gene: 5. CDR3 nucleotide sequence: TGTGCCAGCAGCTTAGGTCGGGCGGGAGACCAAGAGACCCAGTACTTC. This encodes CASSLGRAGDQETQYF.

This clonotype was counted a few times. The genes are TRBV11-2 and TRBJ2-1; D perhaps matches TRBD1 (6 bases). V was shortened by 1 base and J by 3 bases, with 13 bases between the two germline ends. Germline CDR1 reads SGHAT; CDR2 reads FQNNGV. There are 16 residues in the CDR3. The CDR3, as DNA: TGTGCCAGCAGCTTAGCAGGGGTATCTTACTACAATGAGCAGTTCTTC. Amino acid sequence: CASSLAGVSYYNEQFF. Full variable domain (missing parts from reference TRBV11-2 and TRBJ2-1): EAGVAQSPRYKIIEKRQSVAFWCNPISGHATLYWYQQILGQGPKLLIQFQNNGVVDDSQLPKDRFSAERLKGVDSTLKIQPAKLEDSAVYLCASSLAGVSYYNEQFFGPGTRLTVL.

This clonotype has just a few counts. CDR3 sequence (DNA): TGCAGTGCTAGCCGGGACAGGGATTTGGATGAGCAGTTCTTC. Protein product: CSASRDRDLDEQFF. This sequence joins TRBV20-1 and TRBJ2-1; 9 nucleotides align to TRBD1. V trimming: 3 bases; J trimming: 8 bases; junction bases outside the gene matches: 8. This CDR3 region has 14 residues. The germline V gene has CDR1 DFQATT and CDR2 SNEGSKA (reference sequence).

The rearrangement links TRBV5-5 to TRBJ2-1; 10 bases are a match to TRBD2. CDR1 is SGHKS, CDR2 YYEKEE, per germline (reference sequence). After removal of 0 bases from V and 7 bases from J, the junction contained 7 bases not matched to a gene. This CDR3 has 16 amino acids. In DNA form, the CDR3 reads TGTGCCAGCAGCTTGGCGTTGAGTAGCGGGAGGAATGAGCAGTTCTTC. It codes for CASSLALSSGRNEQFF.

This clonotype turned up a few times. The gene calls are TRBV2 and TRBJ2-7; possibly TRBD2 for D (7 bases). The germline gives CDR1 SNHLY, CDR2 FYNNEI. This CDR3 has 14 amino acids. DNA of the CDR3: TGTGCCAGCAGTTGGAGGGGGGGCTCCCACGAGCAGTACGTC. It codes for CASSWRGGSHEQYV.

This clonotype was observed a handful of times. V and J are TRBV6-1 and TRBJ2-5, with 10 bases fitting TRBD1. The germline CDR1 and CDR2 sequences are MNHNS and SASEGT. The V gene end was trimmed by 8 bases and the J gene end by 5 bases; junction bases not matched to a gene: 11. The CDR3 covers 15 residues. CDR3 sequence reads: CASCTGTGVRETQYF. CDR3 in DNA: TGTGCCAGCTGCACAGGGACAGGGGTCAGGGAGACCCAGTACTTC.

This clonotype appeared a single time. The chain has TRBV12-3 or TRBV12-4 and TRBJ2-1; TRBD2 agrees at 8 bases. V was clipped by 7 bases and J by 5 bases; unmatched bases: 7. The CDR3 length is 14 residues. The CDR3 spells CASKQRGTNNEQFF. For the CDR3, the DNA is TGTGCCAGCAAACAGCGGGGGACCAACAATGAGCAGTTCTTC.

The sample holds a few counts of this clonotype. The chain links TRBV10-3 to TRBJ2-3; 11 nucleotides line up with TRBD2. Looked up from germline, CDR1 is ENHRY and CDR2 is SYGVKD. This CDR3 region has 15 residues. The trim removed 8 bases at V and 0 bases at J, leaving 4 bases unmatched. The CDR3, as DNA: TGTGCCATCTCCACTAGCGGGGGAAGCACAGATACGCAGTATTTT. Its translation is CAISTSGGSTDTQYF.

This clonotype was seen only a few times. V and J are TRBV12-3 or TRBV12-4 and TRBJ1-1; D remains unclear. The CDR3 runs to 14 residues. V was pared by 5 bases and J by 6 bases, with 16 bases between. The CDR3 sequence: CASSPGARTAEAFF. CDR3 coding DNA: TGTGCCAGCAGTCCCGGAGCTCGGACGGCTGAAGCTTTCTTT.